This is a list of T cell receptor beta chains from one sample in a study of blood T cells in healthy people across ages. TCRdb re-called the 5' RACE reads with MiXCR, one entry per CDR3 protein. The sample carries 980,000 or so distinct CDR3 sequences, around 48% recorded once. The material sequenced was blood. These TCRs come from a man younger than 40 in good health. Both conserved end residues are part of each CDR3. D genes are given only for firm matches. Size is stated for part of the rows, as once, few or many counts, or as a class when the clone is expanded.

v_call,clone_size,d_call,j_call,cdr3_nt,cdr3_aa
TRBV29-1,few,-,TRBJ2-3,TGCAGCGTCGGGCAGGTGGAAGATACGCAGTATTTT,CSVGQVEDTQYF
TRBV9,-,TRBD1,TRBJ2-7,TGTGCCAGCAGCCCTCGAGACAGGGAAAACGAGCAGTACTTC,CASSPRDRENEQYF
TRBV6-5,-,-,TRBJ2-7,TGTGCCAGCAGTTACCGAAAGGGCAGGACCTCCTACGAGCAGTACTTC,CASSYRKGRTSYEQYF
TRBV12-3/TRBV12-4,-,-,TRBJ1-4,TGTGCCAGCAGTGCGGGTCTTACGAATGAAAAACTGTTTTTT,CASSAGLTNEKLFF
TRBV7-8,-,TRBD1,TRBJ2-3,TGTGCCAGCAGGACAGGGGGCGGGAGTACGCAGTATTTT,CASRTGGGSTQYF
TRBV11-1,few,TRBD1,TRBJ2-3,TGTGCCAGCAGCCTTGGACAGGGGGACACAGATACGCAGTATTTT,CASSLGQGDTDTQYF
TRBV10-3,-,TRBD1,TRBJ2-7,TGTGCCATCAGTGAGGGGACAGACTACGAGCAGTACTTC,CAISEGTDYEQYF
TRBV29-1,few,TRBD1,TRBJ1-6,TGCAGCGTAACAGGGGGTGGTAATTCACCCCTCCACTTT,CSVTGGGNSPLHF
TRBV4-1,few,-,TRBJ2-1,TGCGCCAGCAGCCCCGATTTTCCGGGTTCTAACAATGAGCAGTTCTTC,CASSPDFPGSNNEQFF
TRBV10-3,-,TRBD2,TRBJ2-3,TGTGCCATCAGTGAGTCTACTAGCGGGGGTACAGATACGCAGTATTTT,CAISESTSGGTDTQYF
TRBV21-1,once,-,TRBJ2-7,TGTGCCAGCAGCAAGTTTCGGGACAGCTCCTACGAGCAGTACTTC,CASSKFRDSSYEQYF
TRBV25-1,-,-,TRBJ2-7,TGTGCCAGCAGTGCAGGGAGCTCCTACTACGAGCAGTACTTC,CASSAGSSYYEQYF
TRBV20-1,-,TRBD2,TRBJ2-3,TGCAGTGCTAGAGCTAGCGGACCCACAGATACGCAGTATTTT,CSARASGPTDTQYF
TRBV5-4,few,-,TRBJ2-4,TGTGCCAGCAGCCCCTGGGGCAACACGGCGGACATAGCCAAAAACATTCAGTACTTC,CASSPWGNTADIAKNIQYF
TRBV6-1,-,TRBD1,TRBJ1-2,TGTGCCAGCAGTGAAAACAGGGGGCCGTATGGCTACACCTTC,CASSENRGPYGYTF
TRBV12-3/TRBV12-4,-,-,TRBJ1-2,TGTGCCAGCAGTTTCCTTCAAGGGCGGGCTAACTATGGCTACACCTTC,CASSFLQGRANYGYTF